The T cell receptor beta chain under discussion was sequenced for a study of T cells in Graves' hyperthyroidism and ophthalmopathy. CDR3 length: 16 residues. CDR1 is SGHVS and CDR2 is FQNEAQ in the germline V gene. Trimming removed 1 base at V and 3 bases at J, with 15 bases between. Regions amplified from RNA transcripts were the TCR beta CDR3 regions. When the TCR CDR3 underwent first-round RT-PCR, the HTBI primer set was used. TCRdb recomputed calls from the multiplex PCR reads with MiXCR, one row per CDR3 protein. Among about 840,000 distinct CDR3 sequences listed, 38% were seen once. The chain combines TRBV7-8 with TRBJ1-1; possibly TRBD1 for D (5 bases). Sequencing was done on a sample of blood. The source is a man younger than 35 with Graves' hyperthyroidism. Written as DNA, the CDR3 is TGTGCCAGCAGCTTAGGGATTCTCGGGACGTACACTGAAGCTTTCTTT. As protein: CASSLGILGTYTEAFF. Filled out from reference TRBV7-8 and TRBJ1-1, the complete variable domain reads GAGVSQSPRYKVAKRGQDVALRCDPISGHVSLFWYQQALGQGPEFLTYFQNEAQLDKSGLPSDRFFAERPEGSVSTLKIQRTQQEDSAVYLCASSLGILGTYTEAFFGQGTRLTVV.